One sample yielded the 9 T cell receptor beta chains listed below, sequenced in a study of blood T cell repertoires in COVID-19. This table comes from immunoSEQ multiplex PCR, and its TCRdb copy is limited to in-frame clones, with some not included. The table lists under 250,000 clones, roughly 86% of them singletons. Sequencing input: peripheral blood. The receptors shown here come from a woman aged 60-70 years who had recovered from COVID-19.

This rearrangement joins TRBV4-2 to TRBJ1-2; D remains ambiguous. The CDR3 covers 14 residues. Germline V gene data show CDR1 as LGHNA and CDR2 as YNFKEQ. With 3 bases removed from V and 2 bases from J, the gap between germline ends came to 10 bases. Written as DNA, the CDR3 is TGTGCCAGCAGCCAGGGTCTGGGCAACTATGGCTACACCTTC. It is translated as CASSQGLGNYGYTF.

V usage is TRBV18 and J usage is TRBJ1-2; D gene uncertain. Per germline, CDR1 KGHSH and CDR2 LQKENI. CDR3 length: 14 amino acids. V was cut by 2 bases and J by 3 bases, with 10 bases left in between. The CDR3, as DNA: TGTGCCAGCTCACCAGAACGGCGGTACTATGGCTACACCTTC. It codes for CASSPERRYYGYTF.

The rearrangement links TRBV9 to TRBJ2-5; 11 bases map to TRBD1. V shed 0 bases and J 5 bases; nucleotides not matched to a gene: 3. Germline assignment: CDR1 SGDLS and CDR2 YYNGEE. This CDR3 comprises 15 residues. In DNA, the CDR3 is TGTGCCAGCAGCGTAGGGACAGGGGGCGCGGAGACCCAGTACTTC. Amino acid sequence: CASSVGTGGAETQYF.

This chain joins TRBV3-1 (or the pseudogene TRBV3-2) and TRBJ1-5, with TRBD1 matching 9 bases. Germline CDR1 is LGHDT and CDR2 is YNNKEL (reference sequence). The length of the CDR3 is 15 residues. V shed 6 bases and J 7 bases; nucleotides not matched to a gene: 10. The chain's CDR3 is CASSLTGGVGQPQHF. The CDR3 DNA follows: TGTGCCAGCAGTCTTACAGGGGGCGTGGGGCAGCCCCAGCATTTT.

V is TRBV7-8 and J is TRBJ2-4; 8 bases fit TRBD1. The germline gives CDR1 SGHVS, CDR2 FQNEAQ. Losses at the gene ends were 5 bases for V and 3 bases for J; bases not matched to a gene: 3. The CDR3 is made up of 14 amino acids. The CDR3 DNA reads as TGTGCCAGCAGCCAGACAGGGGACAAAAACATTCAGTACTTC. The encoded protein is CASSQTGDKNIQYF.

The genes are TRBV3-1 (or the pseudogene TRBV3-2) and TRBJ2-7; 7 nucleotides align to TRBD1. The V and J ends lost 3 bases and 5 bases, in that order; junction bases with no gene match: 13. Germline V gene data show CDR1 as LGHDT and CDR2 as YNNKEL (reference sequence). The CDR3 length is 16 residues. The DNA for the CDR3 is TGTGCCAGCAGCCATCCGCCGGGACAGCGGTCGGACGAGCAGTACTTC. It encodes CASSHPPGQRSDEQYF.

The rearrangement links TRBV6-2 or TRBV6-3 to TRBJ2-1; 14 nucleotides match TRBD2. V trimming: 2 bases; J trimming: 5 bases; junction bases outside the gene matches: 5. The CDR3 extends over 17 amino acids. CDR1 is MNHEY, CDR2 SVGEGT, per germline. This CDR3 is CASSYLKGLAGDNEQFF. CDR3 bases: TGTGCCAGCAGTTACCTTAAGGGACTAGCGGGGGACAATGAGCAGTTCTTC.

The chain's CDR3 is CASSITARGSGYTF. In DNA, the CDR3 is TGTGCCAGTAGTATAACCGCCAGGGGGTCTGGCTACACCTTC. V usage is TRBV19 and J usage is TRBJ1-2, with 7 bases matching TRBD1. This CDR3 region has 14 residues. Germline-derived CDR1 and CDR2 are LNHDA and SQIVND (reference sequence). Unmatched junction bases numbered 7, after V lost 2 bases and J lost 7 bases.

V usage is TRBV7-2 and J usage is TRBJ2-5, with 11 bases fitting TRBD2. Germline V gene sequence: CDR1 SGHTA, CDR2 FQGNSA. This CDR3 has 16 amino acids. V dropped 1 base and J dropped 5; count of bases not matched to a gene: 6. The CDR3 DNA reads TGTGCCAGCAGCTTAGTGGCTAGCGGGGGGTGGGAGACCCAGTACTTC. This translates into CASSLVASGGWETQYF.